These 5 T cell receptor beta chains originate from one sample sequenced in a study of neurological immune-mediated disorders. Time point given: longitudinal time-point 2. TCRdb passed the 5' RACE reads through MiXCR, listing each CDR3 protein once. Among roughly 80,000 distinct CDR3 sequences listed, 5% to 6% were seen once. The sample taken for sequencing was PBMCs. These receptors were obtained from a woman aged 55-70 years with multiple sclerosis.

This clonotype appeared many times. V and J are TRBV7-9 and TRBJ1-5; D is undetermined. Trimming left V 0 bases short and J 6 bases short, with 3 bases between. The germline CDR1 and CDR2 sequences are SEHNR and FQNEAQ (reference sequence). This CDR3 contains 12 residues. CDR3: CASSLAGQPQHF. The CDR3 DNA reads as TGTGCCAGCAGCTTAGCGGGTCAGCCCCAGCATTTT.

This clonotype was counted ten times or more. The chain links TRBV20-1 to TRBJ2-7; D uncertain. The germline V gene has CDR1 DFQATT and CDR2 SNEGSKA (reference sequence). The CDR3 extends over 12 amino acids. Trimming pared 2 bases from V and 2 bases from J, leaving 7 bases between. The CDR3, as DNA: TGCAGTGCTAGAAGGCAGGCCTACGAGCAGTACTTC. It translates to CSARRQAYEQYF.

This clonotype was found many times. J is TRBJ2-7 and V is TRBV7-9; 8 bases align to TRBD2. The V and J ends lost 2 bases and 0 bases, in that order; junction bases with no gene match: 6. This CDR3 is built from 16 residues. CDR1 is SEHNR, CDR2 FQNEAQ, per germline (reference sequence). For the CDR3, the DNA is TGTGCCAGCAGCTTATATGGCGGGGGGCACTCCTACGAGCAGTACTTC. Protein product: CASSLYGGGHSYEQYF.

In its sample, this clonotype was seen many times. The V and J genes are TRBV5-1 and TRBJ1-1; D is ambiguous. V was trimmed by 0 bases and J by 3 bases, leaving 9 bases between them. Germline V CDR1 and CDR2: SGHRS, YFSETQ. CDR3 length equals 14 residues. The CDR3 spells CASSLGGFDTEAFF. DNA of the CDR3: TGCGCCAGCAGCTTGGGGGGATTCGACACTGAAGCTTTCTTT. The variable domain in full, completed from reference TRBV5-1 and TRBJ1-1, reads KAGVTQTPRYLIKTRGQQVTLSCSPISGHRSVSWYQQTPGQGLQFLFEYFSETQRNKGNFPGRFSGRQFSNSRSEMNVSTLELGDSALYLCASSLGGFDTEAFFGQGTRLTVV.

This clonotype was counted a few times. The V gene is TRBV6-5, the J gene TRBJ1-1; D may be TRBD1 (6 bases). Trimming left V 2 bases short and J 1 base short, with 14 bases between. Germline V gene data show CDR1 as MNHEY and CDR2 as SVGAGI. The CDR3 covers 16 residues. The CDR3 bases are TGTGCCAGCAGTTACCGTTCCAGGGGTAAGAACACTGAAGCTTTCTTT. The encoded protein is CASSYRSRGKNTEAFF.